A single sample is the source of the 4 T cell receptor beta chains below, sequenced in a study of T cells in Graves' hyperthyroidism and ophthalmopathy. The TCR beta CDR3 regions underwent amplification using RNA transcripts as the source. The HTBI primer set drove a first-round RT-PCR of the TCR CDR3. TCRdb re-analysed the multiplex PCR reads in MiXCR, keeping a single row per CDR3 protein. Found here are 550,000 to 600,000 distinct CDR3 sequences, around 42% of them singletons; the top ten hold roughly 20%. What was sequenced was peripheral blood or thyroid tissue (not recorded which). These TCRs come from an adult woman with Graves' disease, either hyperthyroidism or ophthalmopathy (not recorded which).

This clonotype was counted once. The rearrangement joins TRBV29-1 to TRBJ2-5; D not resolved. CDR1 and CDR2 (germline): SQVTM, ANQGSEA. V was trimmed by 7 bases and J by 2 bases, leaving 14 bases between them. This CDR3 region has 13 residues. The CDR3 loop is CSEGRTLQETQYF. The DNA for the CDR3 is TGCAGCGAAGGCCGGACGCTACAAGAGACCCAGTACTTC. The full variable domain, with the rest looked up from reference TRBV29-1 and TRBJ2-5, is SAVISQKPSRDICQRGTSLTIQCQVDSQVTMMFWYRQQPGQSLTLIATANQGSEATYESGFVIDKFPISRPNLTFSTLTVSNMSPEDSSIYLCSEGRTLQETQYFGPGTRLLVL.

This chain links TRBV10-3 with TRBJ1-2; TRBD1 is a possible D gene (5 bases). With 3 bases removed from V and 2 bases from J, the gap between germline ends came to 7 bases. From germline, CDR1 is ENHRY and CDR2 SYGVKD. There are 13 residues in the CDR3. CDR3 sequence: CAISDGGNYGYTF. The CDR3, as DNA: TGTGCCATCAGTGATGGGGGGAACTATGGCTACACCTTC.

The V and J genes are TRBV5-1 and TRBJ2-2; TRBD2 might be the D (6 bases). This CDR3 has 14 residues. The V and J ends lost 6 bases and 1 base respectively, with 10 bases between them. CDR1 is SGHRS, CDR2 YFSETQ, per germline. The CDR3 sequence is CASTSVGNTGELFF. The CDR3 nucleotides are TGCGCCAGCACTAGCGTCGGGAACACCGGGGAGCTGTTTTTT.

The V gene is TRBV28, the J gene TRBJ2-2; D perhaps matches TRBD1 (6 bases). This CDR3 is built from 15 residues. The V end was cut by 4 bases, the J end by 5 bases, with 14 bases between. Per the germline V gene, CDR1 is MDHEN and CDR2 is SYDVKM. The CDR3 loop reads CASSSTGSTTGELFF. In DNA, the CDR3 is TGTGCCAGCAGTTCCACAGGGAGCACGACCGGGGAGCTGTTTTTT. Using reference TRBV28 and TRBJ2-2 for the parts outside the CDR3, the full variable domain is DVKVTQSSRYLVKRTGEKVFLECVQDMDHENMFWYRQDPGLGLRLIYFSYDVKMKEKGDIPEGYSVSREKKERFSLILESASTNQTSMYLCASSSTGSTTGELFFGEGSRLTVL.